This is a list of T cell receptor beta chains from one sample in a study of early T cells in non-severe SARS-CoV-2 infection. TCRdb processed the 5' RACE reads anew with MiXCR; each CDR3 protein has one entry. This table has roughly 90,000 distinct CDR3 sequences, 14% appearing once. The sample taken for sequencing was whole blood. These receptors originate from an adult who was a healthcare worker with PCR-confirmed SARS-CoV-2 infection or an uninfected control (not recorded which). Both conserved end residues are part of each CDR3. A D gene is named only where the DNA matches it firmly. Clone size, where shown, is once, few, many, or a class for clones that have expanded.

d_call	j_call	v_call	clone_size	cdr3_nt	cdr3_aa
-	TRBJ1-2	TRBV20-1	-	TGCAGTGCTCCCTTACAAGGGGAGGGCTTGGGGCATGGCTACACCTTC	CSAPLQGEGLGHGYTF
-	TRBJ2-1	TRBV20-1	-	TGCAGTGCTAAGACTCTCAATGAGCAGTTCTTC	CSAKTLNEQFF
-	TRBJ1-1	TRBV7-6	few	TGTGCCAGCAGCTTTCAGGGTATGAACACTGAAGCTTTCTTT	CASSFQGMNTEAFF
-	TRBJ2-1	TRBV28	few	TGTGCCAGCACCCGACTGTTCAATGAGCAGTTCTTC	CASTRLFNEQFF
TRBD1	TRBJ1-1	TRBV6-1	few	TGTGCCAGCAGTCAGCTGGGACAGGGGGCGGACACTGAAGCTTTCTTT	CASSQLGQGADTEAFF
-	TRBJ1-2	TRBV28	-	TGTGCCAGCAGTTCATCCCCCTTGGCAGGGGACTATGGCTACACCTTC	CASSSSPLAGDYGYTF
-	TRBJ1-6	TRBV10-1	once	-	CASSLDSSLIIHPSTF
TRBD1	TRBJ1-6	TRBV6-6	many	TGTGCCAGCAGTTACGAGGACAGGGGATCTTCACCCCTCCACTTT	CASSYEDRGSSPLHF
-	TRBJ1-3	TRBV27	few	TGTGCCAGCAGTTTTCTGGGAGGGGCTGAAAACACCATATATTTT	CASSFLGGAENTIYF
-	TRBJ2-2	TRBV4-3	many	TGCGCCAGCAGCCAAGATAGGCAGGGCCGCACCGGGGAGCTGTTTTTT	CASSQDRQGRTGELFF
-	TRBJ2-1	TRBV29-1	-	TGCAGCGTCCTCAGACGATATGAGCAGTTCTTC	CSVLRRYEQFF
TRBD1	TRBJ1-4	TRBV25-1	-	TGTGCCAGCAGTCACAGGGGTACTAATGAAAAACTGTTTTTT	CASSHRGTNEKLFF
-	TRBJ2-7	TRBV7-8	few	TGTGCCAGCACCTCTGGTCAGGTTATGTCCTACGAGCAGTACTTC	CASTSGQVMSYEQYF
-	TRBJ1-1	TRBV14	few	TGTGCCAGCAGCCCACGGGACTGGAACACTGAAGCTTTCTTT	CASSPRDWNTEAFF
-	TRBJ1-2	TRBV9	-	TGTGCCAGCAGCGTAGAGGCAGGGCGGATTTACTATGGCTACACCTTC	CASSVEAGRIYYGYTF
-	TRBJ2-3	TRBV20-1	few	TGCAGTGTCATGGGAGCGACAGATACGCAGTATTTT	CSVMGATDTQYF
-	TRBJ2-2	TRBV20-1	many	TGCAGTGCTAGAGTCGCAGCCACCGGGGAGCTGTTTTTT	CSARVAATGELFF
-	TRBJ2-7	TRBV28	few	TGTGCCAGCACAGTTTCGGGGCGAGAGCAGTACTTC	CASTVSGREQYF
TRBD2	TRBJ2-1	TRBV28	many	TGTGCCAGCAGTTTTAGCGGGGGGAAGCAGTTCTTC	CASSFSGGKQFF
-	TRBJ2-5	TRBV19	many	TGTGCCAGTAGGGGATTAGAGACCCAGTACTTC	CASRGLETQYF
-	TRBJ2-2	TRBV5-1	few	TGCGCCAGCAGCTTTGACCGTACGACCGGGGAGCTGTTTTTT	CASSFDRTTGELFF
-	TRBJ1-6	TRBV10-3	many	TGTGCCATCAGTGATAAGGACAGCTCACCCCTCCACTTT	CAISDKDSSPLHF
-	TRBJ2-7	TRBV9	-	TGTGCCAGCAGCGGCAGCGGAGAGAGATACGAGCAGTACTTC	CASSGSGERYEQYF
-	TRBJ2-7	TRBV28	few	TGTGCCAGCAGCACCCGGGGGTGGGTCTCCTACGAGCAGTACTTC	CASSTRGWVSYEQYF
TRBD1	TRBJ1-1	TRBV12-3/TRBV12-4	few	TGTGCCAGCAGTGGAGATGGGACAGGGGGGTTAAACACTGAAGCTTTCTTT	CASSGDGTGGLNTEAFF
TRBD2	TRBJ2-5	TRBV29-1	-	TGCAGCGCCGCGAGCGGGGGGGCCGCAGAGACCCAGTACTTC	CSAASGGAAETQYF
TRBD1	TRBJ2-2	TRBV28	-	TGTGCCAGCACTATCGGGGGGACAGGGGGCTCCGCCGGGGAGCTGTTTTTT	CASTIGGTGGSAGELFF
-	TRBJ1-1	TRBV12-3/TRBV12-4	many	TGTGCCAGCAGTTCGGGGTCCTGGGAAGCTTTCTTT	CASSSGSWEAFF
TRBD1	TRBJ2-1	TRBV12-5	many	TGTGCTAGTGTCCCGGGACAGGGGTACAATGAGCAGTTCTTC	CASVPGQGYNEQFF
-	TRBJ2-7	TRBV5-6	many	TGTGCCAGCAGCCAACCCCCCCGCCACGGACAACACTACGAGCAGTACTTC	CASSQPPRHGQHYEQYF
-	TRBJ1-2	TRBV2	-	TGTGCCAGCAGTTTTGTCGAGACCCGGGGTTATGGCTACACCTTC	CASSFVETRGYGYTF
-	TRBJ2-3	TRBV10-3	-	TGTGCCATCAGTGAGGAACCCGGGGGGCGGACAGATACGCAGTATTTT	CAISEEPGGRTDTQYF
-	TRBJ1-3	TRBV2	-	TGTGCCAGCACCTACTCTGGAAACACCATATATTTT	CASTYSGNTIYF
-	TRBJ2-7	TRBV6-5	-	TGTGCCAGCAGTTACGTGGCGGGTTACGAGCAGTACTTC	CASSYVAGYEQYF
TRBD2	TRBJ2-3	TRBV18	-	TGTGCCAGCTCATCCGGACTAGCGGGCCTCACAGATACGCAGTATTTT	CASSSGLAGLTDTQYF
-	TRBJ2-3	TRBV6-5	-	TGTGCCAGCAGTTACTCGGCGGGGAACCCCGGGAATACGCAGTATTTT	CASSYSAGNPGNTQYF
TRBD1	TRBJ2-7	TRBV10-3	many	TGTGCCATCAGTGAGCCGGACAGGGGGAAGTACGAGCAGTACTTC	CAISEPDRGKYEQYF
-	TRBJ2-7	TRBV7-2	-	TGTGCCAGCAGCAGGACGGCAGCCTACGAGCAGTACTTC	CASSRTAAYEQYF
-	TRBJ1-1	TRBV7-3	few	TGTGCCAGCAGCTTCGAGAACACTGAAGCTTTCTTT	CASSFENTEAFF
-	TRBJ2-1	TRBV3-1	few	TGTGCCAGCAGCCCCCTTTGGACGGGGGTTAAAGAGCAGTTCTTC	CASSPLWTGVKEQFF
-	TRBJ2-7	TRBV28	-	TGTGCCAGCAGTCCCCCGACAGGCGGACCCTACGAGCAGTACTTC	CASSPPTGGPYEQYF
-	TRBJ1-4	TRBV5-1	few	TGCGCCAGCAGCTTTGCTACCGGGCCAGGGAGTGAAAAACTGTTTTTT	CASSFATGPGSEKLFF
TRBD1	TRBJ2-7	TRBV29-1	few	TGCAGCGTTGTACTGAGATTCCGGGACAGGGTCCCCTACGAGCAGTACTTC	CSVVLRFRDRVPYEQYF
-	TRBJ1-4	TRBV28	-	TGTGCCAGCAGCTCTCTTCTGCGGAGCCAAACCGATTTTGCAACTAATGAAAAACTGTTTTTT	CASSSLLRSQTDFATNEKLFF
-	TRBJ2-1	TRBV28	-	TGTGCCAGCAGCCGGAGCTCCTACAATGAGCAGTTCTTC	CASSRSSYNEQFF
-	TRBJ2-3	TRBV6-6	-	TGTGCCAGCAGAACCGACAGCACAGATACGCAGTATTTT	CASRTDSTDTQYF
-	TRBJ2-2	TRBV28	many	TGTGCCAGCACCGTCGGAAGAGGTTGGACCGGGGAGCTGTTTTTT	CASTVGRGWTGELFF
-	TRBJ1-1	TRBV30	many	TGTGCCAAGGCGGGGAACCCTTGGAACACTGAAGCTTTCTTT	CAKAGNPWNTEAFF
-	TRBJ2-3	TRBV18	-	TGTGCCAGCTCACCAACTGAAGGGACTGATACGCAGTATTTT	CASSPTEGTDTQYF
-	TRBJ2-1	TRBV12-3/TRBV12-4	many	TGTGCCAGCAGTTTACCACTATTACGGGGGATACTCAATGAGCAGTTCTTC	CASSLPLLRGILNEQFF
TRBD2	TRBJ2-3	TRBV15	-	TGTGCCACCAGCAGAAGGACTAGTTCTAGCACAGATACGCAGTATTTT	CATSRRTSSSTDTQYF
-	TRBJ2-2	TRBV29-1	few	TGCAGCGTTGAATACGGGGCCAACACCGGGGAGCTGTTTTTT	CSVEYGANTGELFF
-	TRBJ2-3	TRBV3-1	few	TGTGCCAGCAGCCATCCAAAGGTAGGAGGTGGTACGCAGTATTTT	CASSHPKVGGGTQYF
TRBD1	TRBJ1-1	TRBV14	-	TGTGCCAGCAGCCTGAGGACAGGGATTTTTGAAGCTTTCTTT	CASSLRTGIFEAFF